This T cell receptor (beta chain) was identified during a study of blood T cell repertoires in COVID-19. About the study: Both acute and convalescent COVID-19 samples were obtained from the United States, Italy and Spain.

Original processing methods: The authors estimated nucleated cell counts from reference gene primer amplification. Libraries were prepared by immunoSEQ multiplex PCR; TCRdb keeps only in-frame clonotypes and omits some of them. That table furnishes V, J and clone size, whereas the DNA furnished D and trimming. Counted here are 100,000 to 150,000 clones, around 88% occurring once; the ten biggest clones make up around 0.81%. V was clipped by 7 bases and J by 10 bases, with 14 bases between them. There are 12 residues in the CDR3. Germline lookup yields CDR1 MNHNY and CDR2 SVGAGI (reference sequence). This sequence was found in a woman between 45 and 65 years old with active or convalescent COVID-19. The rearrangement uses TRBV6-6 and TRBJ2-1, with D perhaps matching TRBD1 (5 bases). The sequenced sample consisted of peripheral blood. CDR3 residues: CASILRAGEQFF. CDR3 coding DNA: TGTGCCAGCATCTTACGGGCAGGGGAGCAGTTCTTC.